This is a list of T cell receptor beta chains from one sample in a study of post-analysis software for immune sequencing data. One entry per CDR3 protein, called by TCRdb with MiXCR from the PCR reads. The sample lists hundreds of thousands of distinct CDR3 sequences; approximately 59% were seen once. The sequencing input was blood. Receptor source: a girl aged 2 to 10 with multiple sclerosis. Each CDR3 is given with its conserved first and last residue. A D gene is named only where the DNA matches it firmly.

v_gene,d_gene,j_gene,CDR3aa
TRBV11-1,.,.,CASSLRGREETQYF
TRBV10-3,.,TRBJ2-3,CAIRNRESDTQYF
TRBV24-1,.,TRBJ2-5,CATSDGHSTQYF
TRBV15,.,TRBJ1-4,CATSRDIQFNEKLFF
TRBV12-3/TRBV12-4,.,TRBJ2-5,CASARAGETQYF
TRBV19,.,TRBJ2-5,CASTLRGGEGAGTQYF
TRBV7-9,.,TRBJ2-1,CASSPAVPHNEQFF
TRBV7-9,TRBD2,.,CASGTSGSAEQYF
TRBV12-3/TRBV12-4,.,TRBJ1-2,CASSSSGRINYGYTF
TRBV7-2,TRBD2,TRBJ2-5,CASSPDRTSGGHIQETQYF
TRBV5-1,.,TRBJ2-5,CASSLASALETQYF
TRBV12-3/TRBV12-4,TRBD1,TRBJ2-7,CASSPGGVVYEQYF
TRBV12-3/TRBV12-4,.,TRBJ2-3,CASSGMYTDTQYF
TRBV29-1,TRBD1,TRBJ1-4,CSVSRGLANEKLFF
TRBV6-5,.,TRBJ1-2,CASSLQGRVGYTF
TRBV6-5,.,TRBJ2-3,CATSGADTQYF
TRBV12-3/TRBV12-4,TRBD1,TRBJ1-1,CASSPDGQDWNTEAFF
TRBV11-2,.,TRBJ2-2,CASSADRTGELFF
TRBV9,.,TRBJ1-2,CASSVGVGNDYGYTF
TRBV15,TRBD2,TRBJ2-3,CATSRASGGRTDTQYF
TRBV5-1,TRBD2,TRBJ2-1,CASSASGSSGINEQFF
TRBV7-9,.,TRBJ2-3,CASSQSGESVGGTQYF
TRBV11-1,.,.,CASSLETRGIQYF
TRBV7-2,.,TRBJ1-1,CASSLEYRLVTEAFF
TRBV10-3,.,TRBJ2-7,CAISPGPVSYEQYF
TRBV29-1,.,TRBJ2-1,CSAPLRDSSYNEQFF
TRBV5-4,TRBD2,TRBJ2-1,CASSLKGGANNEQFF
TRBV12-3/TRBV12-4,.,TRBJ2-3,CASRPISTDTQYF
TRBV10-3,.,TRBJ2-3,CAIRDPMDTQYF
TRBV7-9,TRBD2,TRBJ2-5,CASSSIAGREQYF
TRBV29-1,.,TRBJ2-1,CSVDLLGREQFF
TRBV10-3,TRBD1,TRBJ1-2,CAISGPGQGEHGYTF
TRBV29-1,.,TRBJ1-1,CSVEGLQTEAFF
TRBV3-1,TRBD2,TRBJ2-1,CASSQTSGVYNEQFF
TRBV29-1,.,TRBJ2-1,CSVDVLEVDEQFF
TRBV5-1,TRBD1,TRBJ1-6,CASSLYDRDNSPLHF
TRBV20-1,TRBD1,TRBJ1-4,CSAPGQGVDEKLFF
TRBV5-1,.,TRBJ2-1,CASSPRASEEQFF
TRBV7-8,TRBD2,TRBJ2-1,CASSYISGGRGGEQFF
TRBV2,.,TRBJ2-1,CASSEQDNEQFF
TRBV6-5,TRBD1,TRBJ2-4,CASSYSFHRGDIQYF
TRBV12-3/TRBV12-4,TRBD2,TRBJ2-7,CASRQSGTSGRNLYF
TRBV6-2/TRBV6-3,TRBD2,TRBJ2-1,CASTLGLAVNEQFF
TRBV7-2,.,.,CASSLGGVQNIQYF
TRBV10-2,.,TRBJ1-1,CASSASGGGQLLNTEAFF
TRBV7-2,.,TRBJ2-3,CASSLGPGQSTDTQYF
TRBV7-6,.,TRBJ2-1,CASSDTGVTNEQFF
TRBV2,TRBD2,TRBJ2-1,CASTGPLAGAYNEQFF
TRBV6-2/TRBV6-3,.,.,CACSQGAGETQYF
TRBV5-1,.,TRBJ2-7,CASSLEGSPSEQYF
TRBV29-1,.,TRBJ1-1,CSVNHQGHVTEAFF
TRBV5-6,TRBD2,TRBJ2-7,CASSPGTSGSINEQYF
TRBV5-1,.,TRBJ2-1,CASSPRWGEQFF
TRBV5-1,.,TRBJ2-2,CASSLGRQMITGELFF